The 16 T cell receptor beta chains below come from one sample, sequenced in a study of blood T cell repertoires in COVID-19. Libraries were prepared by immunoSEQ multiplex PCR; TCRdb keeps only in-frame clonotypes and omits some of them. Among about 39,000 clones listed, approximately 80% were seen once. Material for sequencing was peripheral blood. These receptor sequences come from a middle-aged man with active or convalescent COVID-19.

J is TRBJ2-5 and V is TRBV5-1; 13 nucleotides agree with TRBD2. The germline gives CDR1 SGHRS, CDR2 YFSETQ. With 0 bases clipped from V and 1 base from J, the junction kept 6 bases outside the gene matches. This CDR3 has 18 amino acids. In DNA form, the CDR3 reads TGCGCCAGCAGCTTGGAAGGGACTAGCGGGGCGTCCCAAGAGACCCAGTACTTC. It translates to CASSLEGTSGASQETQYF.

The CDR3 is CASSLVGGGGNEQFF. In nucleotides, the CDR3 is TGTGCCAGCAGCTTAGTTGGCGGGGGGGGTAATGAGCAGTTCTTC. J is TRBJ2-1 and V is TRBV7-9, with TRBD2 identical over 9 bases. This CDR3 spans 15 amino acids. Germline-derived CDR1 and CDR2 are SEHNR and FQNEAQ (reference sequence). J gave up 7 bases and V 1 base, and 5 bases lay outside the gene matches.

The chain uses TRBV10-1 and TRBJ2-7, with a tentative D call TRBD2 (5 bases). Germline-derived CDR1 and CDR2 are WNHNN and SYGVQD (reference sequence). V was clipped by 0 bases and J by 4 bases, with 7 bases between them. This CDR3 is 13 amino acids long. CDR3 region: CASSESTGYEQYF. In DNA form, the CDR3 reads TGCGCCAGCAGTGAGTCGACGGGGTACGAGCAGTACTTC.

The table lists this clone with a count of one. The chain recombines TRBV6-5 with TRBJ1-2; TRBD1 matches at 7 bases. The germline V gene has CDR1 MNHEY and CDR2 SVGAGI. Trimming cost V 5 bases and J 3 bases; bases outside gene matches: 3. The CDR3 is made up of 13 amino acids. Here the CDR3 reads CASSLTGDYGYTF. CDR3 DNA: TGTGCCAGCAGTCTAACAGGGGACTATGGCTACACCTTC.

This clone is labeled medium-sized (0.01 to 0.1%). The chain joins TRBV21-1 to TRBJ2-7; TRBD1, the D gene given by the table, was not confirmed from the DNA. TRBV21-1 is tagged as a pseudogene. The CDR3 contains 13 residues. The CDR3 DNA sequence: TGTGCCAGCAGGAAGGCCCAGGGGTACGAGCAGTACTTC. Its translation is CASRKAQGYEQYF.

The chain uses TRBV7-9 and TRBJ1-1, with a weak D call TRBD1 (5 bases). Germline assignment: CDR1 SEHNR and CDR2 FQNEAQ (reference sequence). Trimming removed 5 bases from V and 0 bases from J, with 10 bases in between. The CDR3 spans 14 residues. The CDR3: CASSRDSLNTEAFF. As DNA, the CDR3 is TGTGCCAGCAGCCGCGACAGCCTGAACACTGAAGCTTTCTTT. The whole variable domain, filled in from reference TRBV7-9 and TRBJ1-1, reads DTGVSQNPRHKITKRGQNVTFRCDPISEHNRLYWYRQTLGQGPEFLTYFQNEAQLEKSRLLSDRFSAERPKGSFSTLEIQRTEQGDSAMYLCASSRDSLNTEAFFGQGTRLTVV.

The CDR3 is CASTTRTGDYGYTF. In DNA form, the CDR3 reads TGTGCCAGCACCACTCGGACAGGGGACTATGGCTACACCTTC. The V call is TRBV6-5, the J call TRBJ1-2; 9 nucleotides agree with TRBD1. V lost 7 bases and J lost 3; bases outside the gene matches: 6. The CDR3 contains 14 residues. Germline CDR1 MNHEY, CDR2 SVGAGI.

V is TRBV7-9 and J is TRBJ1-5; 8 nucleotides agree with TRBD1. The CDR3 runs to 17 residues. Per germline, CDR1 SEHNR and CDR2 FQNEAQ (reference sequence). J lost 3 bases, V lost 5 bases, and 12 bases had no gene match. In DNA form, the CDR3 reads TGTGCCAGCAGCCAGGAGTCCATGGACAGGGACAATCAGCCCCAGCATTTT. Protein product: CASSQESMDRDNQPQHF.

The chain uses TRBV2 and TRBJ1-4; D is perhaps TRBD1 (5 bases). V was trimmed by 3 bases and J by 3 bases, leaving 8 bases between them. This CDR3 spans 14 amino acids. CDR1 SNHLY and CDR2 FYNNEI come from the germline V gene. The CDR3 DNA follows: TGTGCCAGCAGTGATGGGGCAGCTAATGAAAAACTGTTTTTT. Translating it yields CASSDGAANEKLFF.

This sequence joins TRBV30 and TRBJ1-3, with TRBD1 identical over 9 bases. This CDR3 comprises 14 residues. The V segment lost 4 bases and the J segment 4 bases; nucleotides outside the gene matches: 5. The V gene's germline CDR1 is GTSNPN and CDR2 SVGIG (reference sequence). In DNA, the CDR3 is TGTGCCTGGATGCGGGACAGGGTGGGAAACACCATATATTTT. It is translated as CAWMRDRVGNTIYF.

In its sample, this clone was seen once. The rearrangement links TRBV5-1 to TRBJ2-7; tentatively, D is TRBD1 (5 bases). The CDR3 is 14 amino acids. V lost 2 bases, J lost 3 bases, and 12 bases lay in between. The germline V gene encodes CDR1 SGHRS and CDR2 YFSETQ. CDR3 DNA sequence: TGCGCCAGCAGCTTTATAGGGGCAAGCTACGAGCAGTACTTC. This sequence encodes CASSFIGASYEQYF. Based on the CDR3 plus reference TRBV5-1 and TRBJ2-7, the full variable domain is KAGVTQTPRYLIKTRGQQVTLSCSPISGHRSVSWYQQTPGQGLQFLFEYFSETQRNKGNFPGRFSGRQFSNSRSEMNVSTLELGDSALYLCASSFIGASYEQYFGPGTRLTVT.

The V call is TRBV5-4, the J call TRBJ2-1; 13 bases map to TRBD2. The CDR3 sequence is 13 residues long. The J segment lost 12 bases and the V segment lost 1 base, leaving 1 base of the junction unmatched. Looked up from germline, CDR1 is SGHNT and CDR2 is YYREEE (reference sequence). The CDR3 bases are TGTGCCAGCAGCTTGAGGACTAGCGGGGGGCAGTTCTTC. Translating gives CASSLRTSGGQFF. Full variable domain (rest looked up from reference TRBV5-4 and TRBJ2-1): ETGVTQSPTHLIKTRGQQVTLRCSSQSGHNTVSWYQQALGQGPQFIFQYYREEENGRGNFPPRFSGLQFPNYSSELNVNALELDDSALYLCASSLRTSGGQFFGPGTRLTVL.

CDR3 region: CASSPREGLGTDTQYF. DNA of the CDR3: TGTGCCAGCAGCCCCCGGGAGGGACTAGGCACAGATACGCAGTATTTT. This chain uses TRBV7-9 with TRBJ2-3; TRBD2 aligns across 8 bases. Germline trimming cut 5 bases from V and 1 base from J; bases unmatched to any gene: 8. The CDR3 loop spans 16 amino acids. The germline V gene encodes CDR1 SEHNR and CDR2 FQNEAQ (reference sequence).

This chain links TRBV5-6 with TRBJ2-6, with D maybe TRBD1 (5 bases). This CDR3 has 13 amino acids. The V gene lost 7 bases and the J gene lost 4 bases, with 9 bases spanning the gap. Germline CDR1 and CDR2: SGHDT and YYEEEE. The CDR3 is CASDRWGANVLTF. The DNA for the CDR3 is TGTGCCAGCGACAGATGGGGGGCCAACGTCCTGACTTTC. The variable domain in full, with the rest retrieved from reference TRBV5-6 and TRBJ2-6, is DAGVTQSPTHLIKTRGQQVTLRCSPKSGHDTVSWYQQALGQGPQFIFQYYEEEERQRGNFPDRFSGHQFPNYSSELNVNALLLGDSALYLCASDRWGANVLTFGAGSRLTVL.

This clone showed up just a few times. The V gene is TRBV18, the J gene TRBJ2-7, with D possibly matching TRBD2 (6 bases). The ends were cut back, 2 bases at V and 0 bases at J, with 11 bases in the middle. CDR3 length: 15 amino acids. The germline gives CDR1 KGHSH, CDR2 LQKENI. The CDR3 DNA is TGTGCCAGCTCACCAGAGGAGGGGTACTCCTACGAGCAGTACTTC. Amino acids: CASSPEEGYSYEQYF. Supplemented by reference TRBV18 and TRBJ2-7, the full variable domain reads NAGVMQNPRHLVRRRGQEARLRCSPMKGHSHVYWYRQLPEEGLKFMVYLQKENIIDESGMPKERFSAEFPKEGPSILRIQQVVRGDSAAYFCASSPEEGYSYEQYFGPGTRLTVT.

The genes are TRBV6-5 and TRBJ1-4; 8 nucleotides line up with TRBD1. The CDR3 consists of 15 residues. After removal of 4 bases from V and 3 bases from J, the junction contained 4 bases not matched to a gene. Per germline, CDR1 MNHEY and CDR2 SVGAGI. CDR3 DNA sequence: TGTGCCAGCAGTTCTCCGGGACAGGCTAATGAAAAACTGTTTTTT. Encoded protein: CASSSPGQANEKLFF.